This record concerns one T cell receptor beta chain sequence. This specimen belongs to a study of blood T cell repertoires in COVID-19. Study information: The origin of the acute and convalescent COVID-19 samples was the United States, Italy and Spain. The cDNA or gDNA used as material had been derived from T cells, B-cell-depleted T cells, or PBMCs.

Original data processing: Estimation of nucleated cell counts was performed using reference gene primer amplification. Method: immunoSEQ multiplex PCR; TCRdb's copy keeps in-frame clones and lacks some. The V and J calls and clone size come from that table; D and trimming were worked out from the DNA. In the table there are more than 250,000 clones, around 80% of which are singletons. The TCR was taken from a woman aged 50 to 65 with acute or convalescent COVID-19. The specimen sequenced was peripheral blood.

The CDR3 loop reads CASSDTGGDSGANVLTF. CDR3 DNA sequence: TGTGCCAGCAGCGACACAGGGGGTGACTCTGGGGCCAACGTCCTGACTTTC. This chain connects TRBV5-5 to TRBJ2-6, with 8 bases matching TRBD1. The CDR3 has 17 residues. Germline V gives CDR1 SGHKS, CDR2 YYEKEE (reference sequence). V lost 4 bases to trimming and J lost 0 bases; unmatched junction nucleotides: 6.